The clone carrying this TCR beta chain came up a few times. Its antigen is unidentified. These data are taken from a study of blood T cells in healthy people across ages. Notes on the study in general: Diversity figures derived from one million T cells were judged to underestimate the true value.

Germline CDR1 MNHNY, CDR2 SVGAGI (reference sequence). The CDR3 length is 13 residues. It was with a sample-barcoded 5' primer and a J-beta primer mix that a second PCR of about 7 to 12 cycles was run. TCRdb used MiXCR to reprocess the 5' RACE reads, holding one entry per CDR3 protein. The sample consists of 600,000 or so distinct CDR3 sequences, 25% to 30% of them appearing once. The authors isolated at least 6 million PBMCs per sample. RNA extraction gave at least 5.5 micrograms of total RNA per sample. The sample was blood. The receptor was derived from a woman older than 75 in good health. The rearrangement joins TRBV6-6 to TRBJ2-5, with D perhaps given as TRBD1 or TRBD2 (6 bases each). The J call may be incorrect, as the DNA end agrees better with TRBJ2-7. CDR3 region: CASTRGAGYEQYF. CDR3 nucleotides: TGTGCCAGCACTAGGGGGGCGGGATACGAGCAGTACTTC.